The 28 T cell receptor beta chains below come from one sample, sequenced in a study of blood T cells in healthy people across ages. Using a J-beta primer mix together with a sample-barcoded 5' primer, a second PCR was run for roughly 6 to 12 cycles. Each CDR3 protein is one row after TCRdb ran MiXCR on the 5' RACE reads. The sample has about 620,000 distinct CDR3 sequences, over 40% seen once. The sequenced sample was blood. All receptors derive from a woman older than 75 in good health.

To note about this clonotype: Since a much larger clone is just one base distant, this may be a read error. This sequence joins TRBV7-2 and TRBJ2-4; no clear D. Germline assignment: CDR1 SGHTA and CDR2 FQGNSA. V lost 3 bases, J lost 1 base, and 10 bases lay in between. The CDR3 length is 15 residues. CDR3 coding DNA: TGTGCCAGCAGCTTTCCGGGTGATGCCAAAAACATTCAGTACTTC. Amino acids: CASSFPGDAKNIQYF.

This clonotype was observed many times. The V gene is TRBV28, the J gene TRBJ2-5; 10 bases are shared with TRBD2. The CDR3 covers 16 residues. Per the germline V gene, CDR1 is MDHEN and CDR2 is SYDVKM. V shed 3 bases, J shed 2 bases, and the junction held 6 bases outside the gene matches. The chain's CDR3 is CASSLSSGSGQETQYF. CDR3 coding DNA: TGTGCCAGCAGTTTGTCTAGCGGGAGTGGGCAAGAGACCCAGTACTTC.

This clonotype was found many times. The chain carries TRBV5-1 and TRBJ2-3; D is undetermined. CDR1 and CDR2 from the germline V gene are SGHRS and YFSETQ. The V end lost 2 bases, the J end lost 10 bases, and 11 bases lay between the germline ends. This CDR3 spans 12 amino acids. Written as DNA, the CDR3 is TGCGCCAGCAGCTTACCGGCCGACGCGCAGTATTTT. Its protein product is CASSLPADAQYF. The full variable domain, completed using reference TRBV5-1 and TRBJ2-3, is KAGVTQTPRYLIKTRGQQVTLSCSPISGHRSVSWYQQTPGQGLQFLFEYFSETQRNKGNFPGRFSGRQFSNSRSEMNVSTLELGDSALYLCASSLPADAQYFGPGTRLTVL.

V gene TRBV3-1 combines with J gene TRBJ2-1, with TRBD2 matching 14 bases. Unmatched junction bases numbered 8, after V lost 4 bases and J lost 0 bases. The CDR3 extends over 19 amino acids. CDR1 LGHDT and CDR2 YNNKEL come from the germline V gene (reference sequence). The CDR3 loop is CASSPRLAGGGGSYNEQFF. DNA of the CDR3: TGTGCCAGCAGCCCGAGACTAGCGGGAGGGGGGGGCTCCTACAATGAGCAGTTCTTC.

This clonotype was counted only a few times. The V call is TRBV20-1, the J call TRBJ2-3; 7 positions agree with TRBD2. The J segment lost 0 bases and the V segment lost 2 bases, leaving 20 bases of the junction unmatched. The CDR3 is 20 residues long. From germline, CDR1 is DFQATT and CDR2 SNEGSKA (reference sequence). The CDR3 DNA reads as TGCAGTGCTAGACCCCCCCCTGGGGTAGCGGGTAGGGGTAGCACAGATACGCAGTATTTT. Its protein is CSARPPPGVAGRGSTDTQYF.

This clonotype was detected ten times or more. The rearrangement joins TRBV4-2 to TRBJ2-1; 8 bases are a match to TRBD2. This CDR3 is built from 15 residues. The germline V gene has CDR1 LGHNA and CDR2 YNFKEQ. Losses at the gene ends were 5 bases for V and 0 bases for J; bases not matched to a gene: 3. CDR3 in DNA: TGTGCCAGCAGCTCTAGCGGGTACTCCTACAATGAGCAGTTCTTC. Amino acids: CASSSSGYSYNEQFF.

This clonotype was seen ten or more times. The CDR3 sequence: CATSDFRQAWFF. CDR3 DNA: TGTGCCACCAGTGATTTCCGACAGGCTTGGTTCTTC. The rearrangement links TRBV24-1 to TRBJ2-1, with a tentative D call TRBD1 (6 bases). The V end was cut by 1 base, the J end by 15 bases, with 12 bases between. CDR1 is KGHDR, CDR2 SFDVKD, per germline. This CDR3 contains 12 residues.

The chain joins TRBV12-5 to TRBJ2-5, with D uncertain. The V gene lost 6 bases and the J gene lost 2 bases, with 13 bases spanning the gap. The CDR3 extends over 14 amino acids. Germline V gene sequence: CDR1 LGHNT, CDR2 FRNRAP. CDR3 coding DNA: TGTGCTAGTGGCCTCGGCGGATCTCAAGAGACCCAGTACTTC. Translation: CASGLGGSQETQYF.

The V and J genes are TRBV28 and TRBJ2-1; 14 bases map to TRBD2. The CDR3 contains 16 residues. V gave up 4 bases and J gave up 9 bases; unmatched junction bases: 8. CDR1 MDHEN and CDR2 SYDVKM come from the germline V gene. As DNA, the CDR3 is TGTGCCAGCAGTTCCGGGACTAGCGGGAGTTCTGGTGAGCAGTTCTTC. Its translation: CASSSGTSGSSGEQFF.

CDR3 in amino acids: CASSSDAEETQYF. The CDR3 nucleotides are TGCGCCAGCAGTTCAGACGCGGAGGAGACCCAGTACTTC. This chain uses TRBV5-1 with TRBJ2-5; D gene unclear. Deletions cut 5 bases from V and 5 bases from J, with 13 bases between. Germline CDR1 SGHRS, CDR2 YFSETQ. The CDR3 runs 13 residues.

The chain joins TRBV7-6 to TRBJ1-6; D unresolved. V dropped 8 bases and J dropped 8 bases, with 13 bases sitting between them. Germline V gene data show CDR1 as SGHVS and CDR2 as FNYEAQ. The CDR3 has 13 amino acids. The CDR3 loop reads CASGRGMDSPLHF. Here the CDR3 DNA reads TGTGCCAGCGGACGCGGGATGGATTCACCCCTCCACTTT. Full variable domain (remainder filled in from reference TRBV7-6 and TRBJ1-6): GAGVSQSPRYKVTKRGQDVALRCDPISGHVSLYWYRQALGQGPEFLTYFNYEAQQDKSGLPNDRFSAERPEGSISTLTIQRTEQRDSAMYRCASGRGMDSPLHFGNGTRLTVT.

This clonotype was counted a few times. The V gene is TRBV19, the J gene TRBJ2-5; the D gene is possibly TRBD1 (7 bases). The DNA matches TRBJ2-7 better at its end, which makes the J call doubtful. Looked up from germline, CDR1 is LNHDA and CDR2 is SQIVND (reference sequence). CDR3 length: 13 amino acids. The CDR3 here is CASSAGQIYEQYF. Here the CDR3 DNA reads TGTGCCAGTAGTGCGGGACAGATCTACGAGCAGTACTTC.

Note on this clonotype: This may be a read error, as it is one base from a much larger clone. The chain couples TRBV18 to TRBJ2-1, with D possibly being TRBD2 (5 bases). This CDR3 region has 12 residues. V was pared by 4 bases and J by 8 bases, with 9 bases between. The V gene's germline CDR1 is KGHSH and CDR2 LQKENI. The CDR3 coding sequence is TGTGCCAGCTCACGACGGGGTTATGAGCAGTTCTTC. Translation gives CASSRRGYEQFF.

Concerning this clonotype: Relative to the germline gene, one junction end is altered; a read error may explain this. V is TRBV12-3 or TRBV12-4 and J is TRBJ2-3; 9 bases agree with TRBD2. The CDR3 length is 16 residues. Here the CDR3 reads CASRTSSGGTTDTQYF. The CDR3 DNA is TGTGCCAGCAGAACCTCAAGCGGGGGGACCACAGATACGCAATATTTT.

This clonotype showed up many times. The CDR3: CASSFHADTARNIQYF. In DNA, the CDR3 is TGTGCCAGCAGTTTTCACGCAGACACTGCGCGGAACATTCAGTACTTC. The chain joins TRBV12-3 or TRBV12-4 to TRBJ2-4; D not resolved. There are 16 residues in the CDR3. V was pared by 3 bases and J by 7 bases, with 19 bases between.

The chain combines TRBV11-2 with TRBJ2-1; D remains ambiguous. The CDR3 runs to 12 residues. Trimming removed 2 bases from V and 8 bases from J, with 7 bases in between. Germline CDR1 SGHAT, CDR2 FQNNGV. The CDR3 DNA sequence: TGTGCCAGCAGCTTAAAATTCCATGAGCAGTTCTTC. It encodes CASSLKFHEQFF.

This clonotype was recorded at least ten times. The chain links TRBV6-1 to TRBJ2-3; possibly TRBD1 for D (5 bases). The CDR3 loop spans 16 amino acids. The ends were cut back, 2 bases at V and 1 base at J, with 13 bases in the middle. In germline, CDR1 is MNHNS, CDR2 SASEGT. CDR3 region: CASSEKQGARTDTQYF. The CDR3 coding sequence is TGTGCCAGCAGTGAAAAGCAAGGGGCTCGCACAGATACGCAGTATTTT.

This sequence joins TRBV12-3 or TRBV12-4 and TRBJ2-4, with 10 bases lining up with TRBD2. The DNA end favors TRBJ2-7, so the J call may be wrong. The CDR3 totals 15 residues. CDR3 in DNA: TGTGCCAGCACCGAGAGCGGGGGGGCAATTTACGAGCAGTACTTC. It specifies CASTESGGAIYEQYF.

The chain couples TRBV25-1 to TRBJ2-4; D is possibly TRBD2 (5 bases). The CDR3 has 13 amino acids. The V end lost 3 bases, the J end lost 3 bases, and 6 bases lay between the germline ends. CDR1 is MGHDK and CDR2 is SYGVNS in the germline V gene. Written as DNA, the CDR3 is TGTGCCAGCAGTGACGCGGGCAAAAACATTCAGTACTTC. Amino acid sequence: CASSDAGKNIQYF.

This clonotype was detected many times. The J gene is TRBJ2-1, the V gene TRBV15; TRBD2 is a possible D gene (5 bases). With 0 bases removed from V and 8 bases from J, the gap between germline ends came to 8 bases. The CDR3 has 13 amino acids. Per the germline V gene, CDR1 is LNHNV and CDR2 is YYDKDF (reference sequence). The CDR3 loop is CATSRDARDEQFF. The CDR3 DNA is TGTGCCACCAGCAGAGACGCGCGGGATGAGCAGTTCTTC. The full variable domain, completed using reference TRBV15 and TRBJ2-1, is DAMVIQNPRYQVTQFGKPVTLSCSQTLNHNVMYWYQQKSSQAPKLLFHYYDKDFNNEADTPDNFQSRRPNTSFCFLDIRSPGLGDTAMYLCATSRDARDEQFFGPGTRLTVL.

On this clonotype itself: At one of its ends the junction is not consistent with the germline gene, which may arise from a read error. This chain joins TRBV27 and TRBJ2-3, with 9 bases aligning to TRBD2. The germline CDR1 and CDR2 sequences are MNHEY and SMNVEV (reference sequence). The CDR3 loop spans 17 amino acids. As DNA, the CDR3 is TGTGCCAGAAGTTTCCTGCTTAGCGGGGGAAACACAGATACGCAGTATTTT. It encodes CARSFLLSGGNTDTQYF.

This clonotype was detected only a few times. The rearrangement links TRBV6-5 to TRBJ1-2; possible D gene TRBD1, 6 bases. This CDR3 spans 12 amino acids. The germline gives CDR1 MNHEY, CDR2 SVGAGI. V lost 7 bases to trimming and J lost 3 bases, with 9 bases between them. CDR3 nucleotides: TGTGCCAGCAAGGACAGTTACTATGGCTACACCTTC. Residues: CASKDSYYGYTF.

This clonotype showed up just a few times. This chain links TRBV21-1 with TRBJ2-4; the table calls TRBD2, which could not be checked here. The end of the DNA is better explained by TRBJ2-5, so the J call may be wrong. TRBV21-1 is flagged as a pseudogene. The CDR3 consists of 15 residues. The CDR3, as DNA: TGTGCCAGCAGCCCCCGACTAGCGGGGGAAGAGACCCAGTACTTC. Translating gives CASSPRLAGEETQYF.

CDR3 nucleotides: TGTGCCAGCACCGGGACTAGCGTTTTCGGGGAGCTGTTTTTT. Amino acids: CASTGTSVFGELFF. The chain recombines TRBV27 with TRBJ2-2; 10 bases match TRBD2. CDR3 length: 14 amino acids. Trimming at V came to 7 bases and at J to 7 bases, leaving 6 bases not matched to a gene. Germline assignment: CDR1 MNHEY and CDR2 SMNVEV (reference sequence).

This clonotype has only one observation. The chain has TRBV7-9 and TRBJ2-5; TRBD2 matches 12 bases. The length of the CDR3 is 18 residues. With V trimmed by 1 base and J by 4 bases, 10 bases remained unmatched. Germline V gene sequence: CDR1 SEHNR, CDR2 FQNEAQ (reference sequence). CDR3 in DNA: TGTGCCAGCAGCTTAGAGATTGAGACTAGCGGGAGAACAGAGACCCAGTACTTC. Protein product: CASSLEIETSGRTETQYF.

For this clonotype: Possible read error: a much larger clone is one base away. This rearrangement joins TRBV6-6 to TRBJ2-3, with D perhaps TRBD1 or TRBD2 (6 bases each). Trimming shortened V by 3 bases and J by 0 bases, and 16 bases separated the two germline ends. This CDR3 spans 17 amino acids. The germline gives CDR1 MNHNY, CDR2 SVGAGI (reference sequence). CDR3 coding DNA: TGTGCCAGCAGTTATTGGGGGGCCCTGACTAGCACAGATACGCAGTATTTT. Residues: CASSYWGALTSTDTQYF.

The genes are TRBV25-1 and TRBJ1-1; 7 bases fit TRBD1. The CDR3 length is 14 residues. The germline V gene has CDR1 MGHDK and CDR2 SYGVNS. J was trimmed by 1 base and V by 7 bases; bases with no gene match: 6. The CDR3, as DNA: TGTGCCAGCATTGGACAGGTTAAGAACACTGAAGCTTTCTTT. It yields the protein CASIGQVKNTEAFF.

The CDR3 region is CASSPLLVAGGTDTQYF. The CDR3 DNA reads TGTGCCAGCAGTCCACTCCTAGTAGCGGGGGGGACAGATACGCAGTATTTT. This chain uses TRBV11-1 with TRBJ2-3, with 11 bases that match TRBD2. Trimming at V came to 6 bases and at J to 3 bases, leaving 11 bases not matched to a gene. The CDR3 spans 17 residues. Looked up from germline, CDR1 is SGHAT and CDR2 is FQDESV (reference sequence).